This TCR beta chain came from a study of Ad26.COV2.S vaccination and SARS-CoV-2 variants. The study, taken as a whole, reports: While placebo recipients had lower spike-specific TCR breadth, vaccine recipients had more.

Points on this clone: Its antigen is undetermined.

Germline CDR1 is MNHEY and CDR2 is SMNVEV (reference sequence). V was pared by 6 bases and J by 2 bases, with 7 bases of the junction left unmatched. This CDR3 spans 14 amino acids. TCRdb keeps only in-frame clones here, not all; method: immunoSEQ multiplex PCR. The table lists about 680,000 clones, 80% to 90% of them singletons. The treatment denotes: some 19 received Ad26.COV2.S at low or high dose, single or two shots; roughly 5 received placebo; per-sample allocation not given. The samples were gathered on day 63 after the first injection of vaccine or placebo. This rearrangement joins TRBV27 to TRBJ2-7, with 7 nucleotides matching TRBD1. The input for sequencing was peripheral blood, taken in a trial of Ad26.COV2.S vaccine versus placebo. The sequence was collected from a person between 18 and 65 years old who received the Ad26.COV2.S COVID-19 vaccine or a placebo. The CDR3: CASSQTGIPYEQYF. For the CDR3, the DNA is TGTGCCAGCAGCCAGACAGGGATCCCCTACGAGCAGTACTTC.